At least ten counts were recorded for the clone carrying this T cell receptor (beta chain). Antigen specificity is unknown. Isolated PBMCs totaled at least 6 million in each sample. Per individual sample, total RNA of at least 5 micrograms was extracted. This CDR3 is 11 amino acids long. The V end was cut by 6 bases, the J end by 6 bases, with 7 bases between. The sample is drawn from a study of blood T cells in healthy people across ages. Alongside a J-beta primer mix, a sample-barcoded 5' primer served in a second PCR lasting about 7 to 11 cycles. Every cDNA molecule carried a tag from a template-switch adaptor bearing 12 random nucleotides. From the 5' RACE reads, TCRdb called clonotypes with MiXCR, one entry per CDR3 protein. The table includes around 850,000 distinct CDR3 sequences, around 34% detected once. Whole-study results and caveats: Higher diversity, along with more naive CD4+ cells, distinguished long-lived donors from aged donors.

Sequenced sample: blood. The sequence derives from a man aged 18-30 years in good health. The V call is TRBV12-3 or TRBV12-4, the J call TRBJ2-3; D may be TRBD2 (5 bases). DNA of the CDR3: TGTGCCAGCAGCGCTAGCGATACGCAGTATTTT. Its translation: CASSASDTQYF.